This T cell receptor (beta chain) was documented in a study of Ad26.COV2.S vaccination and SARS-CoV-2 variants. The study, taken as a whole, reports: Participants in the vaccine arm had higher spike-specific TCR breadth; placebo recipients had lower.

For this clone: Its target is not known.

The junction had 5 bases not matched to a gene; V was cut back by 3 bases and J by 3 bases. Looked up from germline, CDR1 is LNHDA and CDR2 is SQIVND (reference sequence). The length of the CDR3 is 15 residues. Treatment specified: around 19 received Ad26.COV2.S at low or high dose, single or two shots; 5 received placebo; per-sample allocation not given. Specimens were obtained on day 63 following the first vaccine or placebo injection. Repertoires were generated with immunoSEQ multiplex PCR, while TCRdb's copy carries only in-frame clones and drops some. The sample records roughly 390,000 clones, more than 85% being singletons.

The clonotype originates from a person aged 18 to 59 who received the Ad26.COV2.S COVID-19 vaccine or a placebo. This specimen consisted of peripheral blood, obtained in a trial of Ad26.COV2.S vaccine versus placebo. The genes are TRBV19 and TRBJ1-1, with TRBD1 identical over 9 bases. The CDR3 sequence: CASSMDRGGHTEAFF. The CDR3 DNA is TGTGCCAGTAGTATGGACAGGGGAGGGCACACTGAAGCTTTCTTT.